The T cell receptor beta chain described here comes from a study of CD8 T cells in ankylosing spondylitis. TCRdb called the 5' RACE reads again in MiXCR, with one record for every CDR3 protein. The profile shows under 150,000 distinct CDR3 sequences, around 8.5% of them singletons. Study outcomes and limitations: The disease-linked clones had a CD8+ phenotype and low blood frequencies. Matched ankylosing spondylitis synovial fluid reportedly showed significant enrichment of disease-linked clones. Ankylosing spondylitis blood appeared to carry a characteristic TCR beta motif of 7 or 8 highly homologous variants.

There are many counts of this clonotype. Antigen unknown. Germline CDR1 MNHEY, CDR2 SVGEGT. V lost 2 bases and J 3 bases, leaving 10 bases between the germline ends. This CDR3 has 14 residues. The chain has TRBV6-2 or TRBV6-3 and TRBJ2-5; no firm D call. The source of this sequence is a male donor with ankylosing spondylitis or in good health (not recorded which). Sequenced input: blood, either unsorted or a sorted T cell fraction (not recorded which). CDR3 residues: CASSYVAEEETQYF. For the CDR3, the DNA is TGTGCCAGCAGTTACGTAGCTGAAGAAGAGACCCAGTACTTC.